A single sample is the source of the 29 T cell receptor beta chains below, sequenced in a study of spatial heterogeneity in lung cancer. The time point here: sample taken at primary tumor resection. TCRdb itself ran the 5' RACE reads through MiXCR, one entry per CDR3 protein. The table shows approximately 20,000 distinct CDR3 sequences, with under 5.5% occurring only once. The sample consisted of PBMCs, taken at surgery. These receptors all stem from a male donor with early-stage non-small cell lung cancer.

This clonotype was observed a few times. This chain joins TRBV28 and TRBJ1-6; 8 bases are a match to TRBD1. CDR3 length equals 14 residues. Trimming cost V 10 bases and J 9 bases; bases outside gene matches: 11. From germline, CDR1 is MDHEN and CDR2 SYDVKM. The CDR3 DNA reads as TGTGCCACCGATTCCAGGGGGCGCGTTTCACCCCTCCACTTT. Its translation: CATDSRGRVSPLHF. The full variable domain, in which reference TRBV28 and TRBJ1-6 provide the parts outside the CDR3, is DVKVTQSSRYLVKRTGEKVFLECVQDMDHENMFWYRQDPGLGLRLIYFSYDVKMKEKGDIPEGYSVSREKKERFSLILESASTNQTSMYLCATDSRGRVSPLHFGNGTRLTVT.

The chain joins TRBV27 to TRBJ2-1; no clear D. Trimming cost V 2 bases and J 5 bases, with 13 bases left between them. Per the germline V gene, CDR1 is MNHEY and CDR2 is SMNVEV (reference sequence). CDR3 length equals 15 residues. CDR3 in DNA: TGTGCCAGCAGTTTAATCGCTCTTCCCAACAATGAGCAGTTCTTC. It specifies CASSLIALPNNEQFF.

This clonotype was seen a handful of times. The chain joins TRBV6-2 or TRBV6-3 to TRBJ1-4; D unresolved. The V gene lost 7 bases and the J gene lost 8 bases, with 17 bases spanning the gap. Looked up from germline, CDR1 is MNHEY and CDR2 is SVGEGT. This CDR3 comprises 14 residues. CDR3 amino acids: CASTKRTAGEKLFF. CDR3 coding DNA: TGTGCCAGCACTAAACGGACGGCGGGGGAAAAACTGTTTTTT.

This clonotype was observed many times. DNA of the CDR3: TGTGCCAGCAGTTTGACAGGTTTGGGGGGAGATACGCAGTATTTT. It specifies CASSLTGLGGDTQYF. V usage is TRBV28 and J usage is TRBJ2-3; possibly TRBD1 or TRBD2 for D (6 bases each). CDR3 length equals 15 residues. Trimming pared 3 bases from V and 5 bases from J, leaving 15 bases between. The germline CDR1 and CDR2 sequences are MDHEN and SYDVKM. Together with reference TRBV28 and TRBJ2-3, the CDR3 gives the full variable domain: DVKVTQSSRYLVKRTGEKVFLECVQDMDHENMFWYRQDPGLGLRLIYFSYDVKMKEKGDIPEGYSVSREKKERFSLILESASTNQTSMYLCASSLTGLGGDTQYFGPGTRLTVL.

This clonotype was counted at least ten times. The CDR3 DNA reads as TGTGCCAGCAGCTTAGCGTCGAGACTTCAGTACTTC. This encodes CASSLASRLQYF. This chain links TRBV7-2 with TRBJ2-4; D gene unclear. CDR1 and CDR2 (germline): SGHTA, FQGNSA. Trimming shortened V by 0 bases and J by 11 bases, and 8 bases separated the two germline ends. CDR3 size: 12 residues.

This clonotype was picked up many times. The V call is TRBV27, the J call TRBJ2-7; D uncertain. Trimming shortened V by 4 bases and J by 1 base, and 8 bases separated the two germline ends. Germline values: CDR1 MNHEY, CDR2 SMNVEV (reference sequence). CDR3 length equals 13 residues. The CDR3 reads CASSSSVSYEQYF. The CDR3 nucleotides are TGTGCCAGCAGTTCGTCTGTATCCTACGAGCAGTACTTC.

In this sample, this clonotype turned up many times. The chain couples TRBV25-1 to TRBJ1-1; D ambiguous. CDR1 is MGHDK, CDR2 SYGVNS, per germline. This CDR3 spans 12 amino acids. V was clipped by 1 base and J by 7 bases, with 7 bases between them. CDR3 loop: CASSESHSEAFF. The CDR3 nucleotides read TGTGCCAGCAGTGAATCTCACAGTGAAGCTTTCTTT. Full variable domain (remainder filled in from reference TRBV25-1 and TRBJ1-1): EADIYQTPRYLVIGTGKKITLECSQTMGHDKMYWYQQDPGMELHLIHYSYGVNSTEKGDLSSESTVSRIRTEHFPLTLESARPSHTSQYLCASSESHSEAFFGQGTRLTVV.

This clonotype was recorded at least ten times. The rearrangement joins TRBV4-2 to TRBJ2-1; no reliable D call. The CDR3 sequence is 14 residues long. Germline V gives CDR1 LGHNA, CDR2 YNFKEQ. V lost 0 bases to trimming and J lost 12 bases, with 15 bases between them. As DNA, the CDR3 is TGTGCCAGCAGCCAAGAGTCGGCGCGAACCTCGCAGTTCTTC. It translates to CASSQESARTSQFF.

In this sample, this clonotype turned up many times. V and J are TRBV7-9 and TRBJ2-7, with 7 positions matching TRBD1. The V gene end was trimmed by 5 bases and the J gene end by 11 bases; junction bases not matched to a gene: 12. The CDR3 covers 13 residues. Per the germline V gene, CDR1 is SEHNR and CDR2 is FQNEAQ (reference sequence). CDR3 protein: CASSVPGQNTEYF. In DNA, the CDR3 is TGTGCCAGCAGCGTCCCGGGACAGAACACCGAGTACTTC.

The chain couples TRBV18 to TRBJ2-6; D could derive from TRBD1 or TRBD2 (5 bases each). Germline-derived CDR1 and CDR2 are KGHSH and LQKENI. The CDR3 runs to 16 residues. Trimming took 4 bases from V and 0 from J, leaving 10 bases between them. CDR3 sequence: CASSRLGVSGANVLTF. The CDR3 DNA is TGTGCCAGCTCACGGTTGGGGGTCTCTGGGGCCAACGTCCTGACTTTC.

The gene calls are TRBV5-1 and TRBJ1-2; D not resolved. The CDR3 runs 15 residues. Per germline, CDR1 SGHRS and CDR2 YFSETQ. Trimming stripped 2 bases from V and 6 bases from J, with 17 bases between. In DNA, the CDR3 is TGCGCCAGCAGCTTCCCCAGTTCTGGGAATAATGGCTACACCTTC. It encodes CASSFPSSGNNGYTF.

This clonotype occurred many times. The chain employs TRBV5-5 and TRBJ2-7; D not resolved. The germline gives CDR1 SGHKS, CDR2 YYEKEE (reference sequence). This CDR3 region has 13 residues. Trimming pared 1 base from V and 3 bases from J, leaving 8 bases between. CDR3 sequence reads: CASSLNGYYEQYF. Written as DNA, the CDR3 is TGTGCCAGCAGCTTGAACGGATACTACGAGCAGTACTTC.

This chain links TRBV7-3 with TRBJ2-3; 10 bases agree with TRBD2. The J segment lost 0 bases and the V segment lost 5 bases, leaving 2 bases of the junction unmatched. Germline V lookup: CDR1 SGHTA, CDR2 FQGTGA. The CDR3 has 15 amino acids. Here the CDR3 DNA reads TGTGCCAGCAGCCTGACTAGCGGGAGCACAGATACGCAGTATTTT. This sequence encodes CASSLTSGSTDTQYF.

The table lists this clonotype with many counts. This chain links TRBV12-3 or TRBV12-4 with TRBJ2-5, with no clear D. V shed 6 bases and J shed 7 bases, with 18 bases lying between them. This CDR3 region has 14 residues. As DNA, the CDR3 is TGTGCCAGCAGCTCCGGGCCCTTAACGGGGACCCAGTACTTC. Protein product: CASSSGPLTGTQYF.

This clonotype was recorded at least ten times. The chain carries TRBV27 and TRBJ2-1, with a weak D call TRBD2 (6 bases). The V and J ends lost 4 bases and 12 bases respectively, with 10 bases between them. In germline, CDR1 is MNHEY, CDR2 SMNVEV (reference sequence). CDR3 size: 11 residues. CDR3 in amino acids: CASSSVEGQFF. The CDR3 nucleotides are TGTGCCAGCAGTTCCGTGGAGGGGCAGTTCTTC.

This clonotype was found a few times. This chain connects TRBV11-2 to TRBJ2-7; 8 nucleotides match TRBD1. V dropped 3 bases and J dropped 5; count of bases not matched to a gene: 9. There are 15 residues in the CDR3. From germline, CDR1 is SGHAT and CDR2 FQNNGV. In DNA, the CDR3 is TGTGCCAGCAGCTTCAGGGGGCTAGGTACCAACGAGCAGTACTTC. The encoded protein is CASSFRGLGTNEQYF. The variable domain in full, completed from reference TRBV11-2 and TRBJ2-7, reads EAGVAQSPRYKIIEKRQSVAFWCNPISGHATLYWYQQILGQGPKLLIQFQNNGVVDDSQLPKDRFSAERLKGVDSTLKIQPAKLEDSAVYLCASSFRGLGTNEQYFGPGTRLTVT.

This clonotype was detected many times. This rearrangement joins TRBV18 to TRBJ2-1, with D unresolved. Germline assignment: CDR1 KGHSH and CDR2 LQKENI. The CDR3 is 15 amino acids. V was shortened by 10 bases and J by 2 bases, with 18 bases between the two germline ends. DNA of the CDR3: TGTGCCACCGCGACGTCTTCTCCAACCTACAATGAGCAGTTCTTC. This gives the protein CATATSSPTYNEQFF.

This clonotype was found many times. J is TRBJ1-2 and V is TRBV5-8; unclear D gene. V lost 1 base, J lost 4 bases, and 8 bases lay in between. This CDR3 contains 13 residues. Germline CDR1 is SGHTS and CDR2 is YDEGEE. The CDR3 region is CASSLSLPYGYTF. DNA of the CDR3: TGTGCCAGCAGCTTGAGCCTTCCCTATGGCTACACCTTC.

This clonotype is medium-sized (0.01 to 0.1%) within its sample. The chain links TRBV28 to TRBJ1-5; a possible D gene is TRBD1 (5 bases). Germline values: CDR1 MDHEN, CDR2 SYDVKM. Trimming took off 2 bases at V and 4 bases at J, with 9 bases between the two ends. CDR3 length: 14 amino acids. CDR3 in amino acids: CASSLQGKNQPQHF. In DNA, the CDR3 is TGTGCCAGCAGTTTACAGGGAAAAAATCAGCCCCAGCATTTT.

This clonotype was counted at least ten times. The V call is TRBV6-5, the J call TRBJ1-4; the D is unclear. The V gene lost 5 bases and the J gene lost 0 bases, with 10 bases spanning the gap. Germline V gene sequence: CDR1 MNHEY, CDR2 SVGAGI. There are 15 residues in the CDR3. The CDR3 is CASSATLATNEKLFF. The CDR3 region has the DNA TGTGCCAGCAGTGCCACACTAGCAACTAATGAAAAACTGTTTTTT.

This clonotype has at least ten counts. The gene calls are TRBV7-2 and TRBJ2-7; 7 nucleotides match TRBD2. Looked up from germline, CDR1 is SGHTA and CDR2 is FQGNSA. Losses at the gene ends were 5 bases for V and 2 bases for J; bases not matched to a gene: 12. The CDR3 has 16 residues. CDR3 in DNA: TGTGCCAGCAGCGTCCCGACTAGCAGCGAGACCTACGAGCAGTACTTC. Translated, it gives CASSVPTSSETYEQYF. The entire variable domain, with the rest obtained from reference TRBV7-2 and TRBJ2-7, is as follows: GAGVSQSPSNKVTEKGKDVELRCDPISGHTALYWYRQSLGQGLEFLIYFQGNSAPDKSGLPSDRFSAERTGGSVSTLTIQRTQQEDSAVYLCASSVPTSSETYEQYFGPGTRLTVT.

This clonotype occurred many times. This chain connects TRBV30 to TRBJ1-6, with TRBD1 as a possible D gene (6 bases). This CDR3 comprises 15 residues. The V gene lost 0 bases and the J gene lost 8 bases, with 14 bases spanning the gap. CDR1 and CDR2 from the germline V gene are GTSNPN and SVGIG (reference sequence). The CDR3 here is CAWSVWGAGDSPLHF. The CDR3 coding sequence is TGTGCCTGGAGTGTATGGGGGGCCGGAGATTCACCCCTCCACTTT.

This clonotype was counted ten times or more. This rearrangement joins TRBV6-6 to TRBJ2-2; 7 bases fit TRBD2. The V segment lost 7 bases and the J segment 4 bases; nucleotides outside the gene matches: 9. Germline CDR1 is MNHNY and CDR2 is SVGAGI (reference sequence). The CDR3 covers 15 residues. CDR3 DNA: TGTGCCAGCATTGCGCCGGGACTAACCACCGGGGAGCTGTTTTTT. This sequence encodes CASIAPGLTTGELFF.

This clonotype was found many times. The chain carries TRBV28 and TRBJ2-7; TRBD1 matches at 11 bases. V dropped 3 bases and J dropped 0; count of bases not matched to a gene: 10. In germline, CDR1 is MDHEN, CDR2 SYDVKM. The CDR3 consists of 18 residues. CDR3 residues: CASSFRTGGRRSSYEQYF. The CDR3 DNA sequence: TGTGCCAGCAGTTTTCGGACAGGGGGCAGACGGAGCTCCTACGAGCAGTACTTC.

Of note for this clonotype: A much more abundant neighbour one base away suggests this may be a read error. J is TRBJ2-1 and V is TRBV27; no firm D call. Germline values: CDR1 MNHEY, CDR2 SMNVEV (reference sequence). This CDR3 region has 15 residues. Here the CDR3 DNA reads TGTGTCAGCAGCTCTACTCGAAGCTCCTACAATGAGCAGTTCTTC. As protein: CVSSSTRSSYNEQFF.

At least ten counts were recorded for this clonotype. The gene calls are TRBV30 and TRBJ2-1, with TRBD1 identical over 9 bases. Germline V gene sequence: CDR1 GTSNPN, CDR2 SVGIG (reference sequence). V trimming: 8 bases; J trimming: 6 bases; junction bases outside the gene matches: 11. This CDR3 has 14 amino acids. The CDR3 sequence is CARKGDRAFNEQFF. In DNA form, the CDR3 reads TGTGCCAGGAAAGGGGACAGGGCTTTCAATGAGCAGTTCTTC.

This clonotype turned up a few times. The rearrangement joins TRBV6-5 to TRBJ1-5; maybe TRBD1 (6 bases). From germline, CDR1 is MNHEY and CDR2 SVGAGI. The CDR3 sequence is 14 residues long. Trimming took off 5 bases at V and 6 bases at J, with 14 bases between the two ends. In DNA form, the CDR3 reads TGTGCCAGCAGTAGAACAGGGATTAGTCAGCCCCAGCATTTT. It yields the protein CASSRTGISQPQHF.

In its sample, this clonotype was seen many times. The V gene is TRBV6-6, the J gene TRBJ1-1; D unclear. The CDR3 is 13 amino acids. Trimming cost V 6 bases and J 1 base, with 9 bases left between them. Germline-derived CDR1 and CDR2 are MNHNY and SVGAGI (reference sequence). CDR3 sequence: CASSITENTEAFF. CDR3 DNA sequence: TGTGCCAGCAGCATTACAGAGAACACTGAAGCTTTCTTT.

The table lists this clonotype with many counts. Here the CDR3 reads CASCGTRNQPQHF. Here the CDR3 DNA reads TGTGCCAGCTGCGGGACAAGAAATCAGCCCCAGCATTTT. The chain recombines TRBV18 with TRBJ1-5, with D tentatively TRBD1 (6 bases). The germline V gene has CDR1 KGHSH and CDR2 LQKENI. The CDR3 runs to 13 residues. The V end was cut by 7 bases, the J end by 4 bases, with 11 bases between.